The sequence of this T cell receptor beta chain was determined in a study of response to subunit inactivated influenza vaccine. Via MiXCR, TCRdb re-called the RT-PCR reads, giving one row per CDR3 protein. The table lists about 240,000 distinct CDR3 sequences, 12% of them singletons. There are a few counts of this clonotype. Its antigen is undetermined. The V end lost 6 bases, the J end lost 9 bases, and 9 bases lay between the germline ends. The CDR3 is 11 residues long. The germline CDR1 and CDR2 sequences are MDHEN and SYDVKM. Findings and caveats of the study: Authors proposed each seasonal influenza vaccination draws in few new T cells.

This clonotype originated in a man aged 45-65 years who received an inactivated influenza vaccine. Sequencing used non-naive T cells sorted from PBMCs, obtained 14 to 15 days before vaccination. The J gene is TRBJ2-1, the V gene TRBV28; D is uncertain. CDR3 sequence (DNA): TGTGCCAGCAGCATCGAGTCTGAGCAGTTCTTC. Protein sequence: CASSIESEQFF.